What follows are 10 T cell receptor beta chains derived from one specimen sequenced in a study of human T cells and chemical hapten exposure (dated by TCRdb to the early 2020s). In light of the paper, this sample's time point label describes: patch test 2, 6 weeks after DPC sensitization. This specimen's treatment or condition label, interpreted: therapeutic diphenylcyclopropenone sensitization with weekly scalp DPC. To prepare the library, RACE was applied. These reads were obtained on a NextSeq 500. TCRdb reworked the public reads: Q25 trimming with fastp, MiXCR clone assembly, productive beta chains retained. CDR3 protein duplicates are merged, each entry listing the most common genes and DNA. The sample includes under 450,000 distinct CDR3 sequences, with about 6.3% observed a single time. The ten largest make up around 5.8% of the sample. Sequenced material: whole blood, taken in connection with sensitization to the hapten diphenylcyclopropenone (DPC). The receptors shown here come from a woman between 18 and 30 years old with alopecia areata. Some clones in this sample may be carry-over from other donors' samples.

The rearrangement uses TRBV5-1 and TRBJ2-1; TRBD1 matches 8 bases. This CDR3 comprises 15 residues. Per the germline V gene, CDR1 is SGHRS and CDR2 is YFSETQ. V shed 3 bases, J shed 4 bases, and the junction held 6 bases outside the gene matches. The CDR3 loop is CASSWGGQGYNEQFF. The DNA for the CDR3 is TGCGCCAGCAGCTGGGGCGGACAGGGTTACAATGAGCAGTTCTTC.

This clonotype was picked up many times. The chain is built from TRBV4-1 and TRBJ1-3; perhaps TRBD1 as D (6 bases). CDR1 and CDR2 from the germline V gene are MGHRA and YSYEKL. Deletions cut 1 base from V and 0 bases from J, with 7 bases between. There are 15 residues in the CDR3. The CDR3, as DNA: TGCGCCAGCAGCCAAGGGACAGTCTCTGGAAACACCATATATTTT. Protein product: CASSQGTVSGNTIYF.

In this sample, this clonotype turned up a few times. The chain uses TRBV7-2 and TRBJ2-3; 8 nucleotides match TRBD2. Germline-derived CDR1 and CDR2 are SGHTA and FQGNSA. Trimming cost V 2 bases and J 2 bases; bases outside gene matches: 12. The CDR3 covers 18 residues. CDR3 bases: TGTGCCAGCAGCTTAAGGAGCGGGGGCCGCCGGGTCACAGATACGCAGTATTTT. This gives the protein CASSLRSGGRRVTDTQYF.

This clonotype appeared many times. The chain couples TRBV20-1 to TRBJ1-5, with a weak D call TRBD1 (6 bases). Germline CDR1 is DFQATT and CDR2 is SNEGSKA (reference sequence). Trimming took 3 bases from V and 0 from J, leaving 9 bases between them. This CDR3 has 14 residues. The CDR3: CSASRGYSNQPQHF. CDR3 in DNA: TGCAGTGCTAGCAGGGGATATAGCAATCAGCCCCAGCATTTT.

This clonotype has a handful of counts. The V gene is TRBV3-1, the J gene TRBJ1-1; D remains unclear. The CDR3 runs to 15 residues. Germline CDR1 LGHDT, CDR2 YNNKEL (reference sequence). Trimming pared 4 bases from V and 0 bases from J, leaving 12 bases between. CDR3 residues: CASSPFGRVNTEAFF. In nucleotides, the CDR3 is TGTGCCAGCAGCCCCTTTGGCCGGGTGAACACTGAAGCTTTCTTT.

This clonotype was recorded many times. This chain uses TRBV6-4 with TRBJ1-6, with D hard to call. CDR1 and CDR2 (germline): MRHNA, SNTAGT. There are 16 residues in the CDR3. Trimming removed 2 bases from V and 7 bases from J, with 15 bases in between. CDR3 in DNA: TGTGCCAGCAGTGACCCCCGGACCCTTTGGAATTCACCCCTCCACTTT. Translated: CASSDPRTLWNSPLHF.

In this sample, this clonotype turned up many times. This CDR3 is CASSPGFESSNSPLHF. CDR3 sequence (DNA): TGTGCCAGCTCACCAGGGTTTGAGAGCTCTAATTCACCCCTCCACTTT. This chain connects TRBV18 to TRBJ1-6; no reliable D call. The CDR3 loop spans 16 amino acids. Per the germline V gene, CDR1 is KGHSH and CDR2 is LQKENI. Trimming took 2 bases from V and 6 from J, leaving 14 bases between them.

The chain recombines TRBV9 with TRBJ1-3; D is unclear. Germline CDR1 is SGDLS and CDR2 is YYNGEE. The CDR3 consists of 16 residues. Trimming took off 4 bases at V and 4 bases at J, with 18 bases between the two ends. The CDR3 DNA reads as TGTGCCAGCAGCCCGACCACAACCCCCTCAGGAAACACCATATATTTT. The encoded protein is CASSPTTTPSGNTIYF.

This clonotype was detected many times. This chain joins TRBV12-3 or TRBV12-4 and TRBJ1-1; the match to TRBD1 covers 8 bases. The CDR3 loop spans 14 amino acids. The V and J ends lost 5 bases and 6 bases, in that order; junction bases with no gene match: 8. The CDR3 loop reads CASSRDRLEAEAFF. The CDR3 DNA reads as TGTGCCAGCAGTCGGGACAGGTTAGAAGCTGAAGCTTTCTTT.

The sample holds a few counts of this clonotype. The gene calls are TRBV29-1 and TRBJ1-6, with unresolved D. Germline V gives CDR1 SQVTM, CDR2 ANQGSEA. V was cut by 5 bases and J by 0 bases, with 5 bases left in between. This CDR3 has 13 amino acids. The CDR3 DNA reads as TGCAGCGTTCGAAGCTCCTATAATTCACCCCTCCACTTT. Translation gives CSVRSSYNSPLHF.